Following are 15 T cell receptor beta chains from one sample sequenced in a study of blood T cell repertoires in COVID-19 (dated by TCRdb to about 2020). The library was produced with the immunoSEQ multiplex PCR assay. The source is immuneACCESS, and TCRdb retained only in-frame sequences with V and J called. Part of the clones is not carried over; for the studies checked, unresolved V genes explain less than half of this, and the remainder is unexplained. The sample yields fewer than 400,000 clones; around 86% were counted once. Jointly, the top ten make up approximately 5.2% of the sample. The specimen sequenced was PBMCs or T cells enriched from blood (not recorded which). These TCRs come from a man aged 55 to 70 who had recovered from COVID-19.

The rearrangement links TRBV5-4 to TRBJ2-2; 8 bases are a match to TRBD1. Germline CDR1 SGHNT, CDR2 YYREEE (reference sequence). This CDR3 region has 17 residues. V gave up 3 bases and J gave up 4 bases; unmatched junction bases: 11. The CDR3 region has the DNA TGTGCCAGCAGCTCCCTTAAAAGTACAGGGGGCACCGGGGAGCTGTTTTTT. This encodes CASSSLKSTGGTGELFF.

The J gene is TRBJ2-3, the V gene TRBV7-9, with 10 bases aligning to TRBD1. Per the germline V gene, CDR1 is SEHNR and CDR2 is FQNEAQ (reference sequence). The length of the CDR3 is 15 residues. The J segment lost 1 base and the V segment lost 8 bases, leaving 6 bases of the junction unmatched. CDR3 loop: CASSSGTGGTDTQYF. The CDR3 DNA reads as TGTGCCAGCTCCAGCGGGACAGGGGGCACAGATACGCAGTATTTT.

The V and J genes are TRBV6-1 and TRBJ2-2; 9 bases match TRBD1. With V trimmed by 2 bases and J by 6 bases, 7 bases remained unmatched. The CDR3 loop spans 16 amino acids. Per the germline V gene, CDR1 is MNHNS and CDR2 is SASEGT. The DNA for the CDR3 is TGTGCCAGCAGTGAAAACGGACAGGGGAGTGCCGGGGAGCTGTTTTTT. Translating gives CASSENGQGSAGELFF.

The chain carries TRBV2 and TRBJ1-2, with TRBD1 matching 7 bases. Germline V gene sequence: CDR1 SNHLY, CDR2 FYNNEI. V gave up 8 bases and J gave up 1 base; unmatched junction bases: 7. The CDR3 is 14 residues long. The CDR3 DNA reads TGTGCCAGCGCTGAGTACAGGGGTAACTATGGCTACACCTTC. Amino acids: CASAEYRGNYGYTF.

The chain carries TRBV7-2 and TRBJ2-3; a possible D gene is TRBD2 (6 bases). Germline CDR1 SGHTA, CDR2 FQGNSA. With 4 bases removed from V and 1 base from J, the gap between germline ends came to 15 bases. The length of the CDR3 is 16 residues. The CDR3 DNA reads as TGTGCCAGCAGCTCCTTACCGGGAGTTGGCACAGATACGCAGTATTTT. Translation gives CASSSLPGVGTDTQYF.

CDR3 sequence (DNA): TGTGCCAGCAGTTCTCAGGGTGACTATGGCTACACCTTC. It codes for CASSSQGDYGYTF. V gene TRBV6-5 combines with J gene TRBJ1-2; D perhaps matches TRBD1 (5 bases). Germline values: CDR1 MNHEY, CDR2 SVGAGI. V was clipped by 4 bases and J by 3 bases, with 9 bases between them. There are 13 residues in the CDR3.

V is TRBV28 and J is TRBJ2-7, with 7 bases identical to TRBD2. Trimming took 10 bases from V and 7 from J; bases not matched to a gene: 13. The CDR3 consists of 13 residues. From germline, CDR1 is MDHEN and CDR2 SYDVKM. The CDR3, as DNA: TGTGCCATCAGCGGGGTGGCGTATAGTGAGCAGTACTTC. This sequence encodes CAISGVAYSEQYF.

The chain's CDR3 is CASSRDYGGAGETQYF. DNA for the CDR3: TGTGCCAGTAGTAGGGACTACGGGGGAGCTGGAGAGACCCAGTACTTC. The rearrangement uses TRBV19 and TRBJ2-5; 7 nucleotides agree with TRBD2. Germline V gene lookup returns CDR1 LNHDA and CDR2 SQIVND (reference sequence). Trimming cost V 4 bases and J 4 bases; bases outside gene matches: 12. The CDR3 runs 16 residues. Looking up the rest from reference TRBV19 and TRBJ2-5 gives the full variable domain: DGGITQSPKYLFRKEGQNVTLSCEQNLNHDAMYWYRQDPGQGLRLIYYSQIVNDFQKGDIAEGYSVSREKKESFPLTVTSAQKNPTAFYLCASSRDYGGAGETQYFGPGTRLLVL.

CDR3 DNA: TGTGCCAGCAGCGGAACTAGCGGGAAAATGTCCTACGAGCAGTACTTC. Its translation is CASSGTSGKMSYEQYF. V usage is TRBV3-1 (or the pseudogene TRBV3-2) and J usage is TRBJ2-7; TRBD2 agrees at 10 bases. This CDR3 spans 16 amino acids. Unmatched junction bases numbered 8, after V lost 5 bases and J lost 1 base. Germline-derived CDR1 and CDR2 are LGHDT and YNNKEL (reference sequence).

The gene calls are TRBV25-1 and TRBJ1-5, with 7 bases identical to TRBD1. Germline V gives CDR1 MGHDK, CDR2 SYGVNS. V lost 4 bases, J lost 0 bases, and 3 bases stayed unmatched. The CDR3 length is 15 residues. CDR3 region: CASSGQGDSNQPQHF. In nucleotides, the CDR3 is TGTGCCAGCAGTGGACAGGGAGATAGCAATCAGCCCCAGCATTTT.

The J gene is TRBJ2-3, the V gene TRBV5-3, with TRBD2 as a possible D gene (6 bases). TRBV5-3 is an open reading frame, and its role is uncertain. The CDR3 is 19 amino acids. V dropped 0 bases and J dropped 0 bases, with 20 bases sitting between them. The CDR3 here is CARSLARALGGPSTDTQYF. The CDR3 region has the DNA TGTGCCAGAAGCTTGGCGAGGGCTTTGGGAGGCCCTAGCACAGATACGCAGTATTTT.

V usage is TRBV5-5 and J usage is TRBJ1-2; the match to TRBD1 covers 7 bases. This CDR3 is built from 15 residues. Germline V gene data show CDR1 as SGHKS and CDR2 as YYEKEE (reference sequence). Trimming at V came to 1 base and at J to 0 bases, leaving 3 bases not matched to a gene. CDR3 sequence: CASSLQGGANYGYTF. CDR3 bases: TGTGCCAGCAGCTTGCAGGGGGGAGCTAACTATGGCTACACCTTC.

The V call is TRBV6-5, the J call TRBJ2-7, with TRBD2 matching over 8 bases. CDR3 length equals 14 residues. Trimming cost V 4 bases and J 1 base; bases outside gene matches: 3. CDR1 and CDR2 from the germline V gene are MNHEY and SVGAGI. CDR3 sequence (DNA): TGTGCCAGCAGTTGGGGCGGGGGGTCCTACGAGCAGTACTTC. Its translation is CASSWGGGSYEQYF.

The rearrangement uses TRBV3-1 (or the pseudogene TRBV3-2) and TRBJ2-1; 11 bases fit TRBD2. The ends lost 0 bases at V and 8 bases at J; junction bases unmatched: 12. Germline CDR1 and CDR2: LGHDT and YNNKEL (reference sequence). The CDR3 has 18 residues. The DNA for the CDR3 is TGTGCCAGCAGCCAAGAGGGGCTACTAGCGGGAGTTATCCATGAGCAGTTCTTC. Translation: CASSQEGLLAGVIHEQFF.

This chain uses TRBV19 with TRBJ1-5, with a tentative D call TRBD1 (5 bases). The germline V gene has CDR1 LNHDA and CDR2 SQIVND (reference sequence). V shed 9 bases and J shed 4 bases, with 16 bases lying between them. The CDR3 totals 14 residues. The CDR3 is CASTGQGRNQPQHF. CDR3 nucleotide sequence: TGTGCCAGCACCGGGCAGGGCAGGAATCAGCCCCAGCATTTT.